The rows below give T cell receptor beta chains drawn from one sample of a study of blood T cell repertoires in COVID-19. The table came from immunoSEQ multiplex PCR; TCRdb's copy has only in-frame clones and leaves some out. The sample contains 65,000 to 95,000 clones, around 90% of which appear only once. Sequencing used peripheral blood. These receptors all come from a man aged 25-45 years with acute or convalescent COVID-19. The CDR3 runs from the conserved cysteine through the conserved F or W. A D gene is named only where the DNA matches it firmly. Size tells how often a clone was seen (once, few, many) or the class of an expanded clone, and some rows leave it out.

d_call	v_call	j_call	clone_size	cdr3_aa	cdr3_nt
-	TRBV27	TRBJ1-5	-	CASSFSGSYNQPQHF	TGTGCCAGCAGTTTTTCAGGCAGCTACAATCAGCCCCAGCATTTT
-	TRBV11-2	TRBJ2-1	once	CASSLGLLNNEQFF	TGTGCCAGCAGCTTAGGGCTTTTAAACAATGAGCAGTTCTTC
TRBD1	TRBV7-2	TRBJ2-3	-	CASRSTGPDTQYF	TGTGCCAGCAGATCGACAGGGCCAGATACGCAGTATTTT
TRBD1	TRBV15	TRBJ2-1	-	CATTQGAGNEQFF	TGTGCCACCACTCAGGGGGCAGGGAATGAGCAGTTCTTC
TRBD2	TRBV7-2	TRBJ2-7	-	CASSLSGASSYEQYF	TGTGCCAGCAGCCTAAGCGGGGCGAGCTCCTACGAGCAGTACTTC
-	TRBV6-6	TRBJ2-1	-	CASSSSDLSSYNEQFF	TGTGCCAGCAGTTCAAGCGACTTGAGCTCCTACAATGAGCAGTTCTTC
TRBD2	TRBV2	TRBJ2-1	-	CASQRTSPDEQFF	TGTGCCAGCCAAAGGACTAGTCCTGATGAGCAGTTCTTC
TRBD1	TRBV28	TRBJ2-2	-	CASSSGTGVTGELFF	TGTGCCAGCAGTTCCGGGACAGGGGTAACCGGGGAGCTGTTTTTT
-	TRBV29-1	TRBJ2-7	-	CSALRGEQYF	TGCAGCGCACTAAGGGGGGAGCAGTACTTC
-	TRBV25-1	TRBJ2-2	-	CASSPWGGGNTGELFF	TGTGCCAGCAGCCCTTGGGGCGGGGGCAACACCGGGGAGCTGTTTTTT
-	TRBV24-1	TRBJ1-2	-	CATSDPRDSYGYTF	TGTGCCACCAGTGACCCCAGGGACTCGTATGGCTACACCTTC
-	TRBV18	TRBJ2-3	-	CASSPQAGITDTQYF	TGTGCCAGCTCACCCCAAGCGGGTATCACAGATACGCAGTATTTT
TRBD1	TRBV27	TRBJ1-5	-	CASSRQGAQPQHF	TGTGCCAGCAGCCGACAGGGGGCTCAGCCCCAGCATTTT
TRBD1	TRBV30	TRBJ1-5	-	CAWSSGGNQPQHF	TGTGCCTGGAGTTCAGGGGGTAATCAGCCCCAGCATTTT
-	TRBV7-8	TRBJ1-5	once	CAISTVLGVSNQPQHF	TGTGCCATTTCTACGGTTTTGGGAGTTAGCAATCAGCCCCAGCATTTT
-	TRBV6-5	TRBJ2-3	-	CASRKSTDTDTQYF	TGTGCCAGCAGGAAATCGACAGACACAGATACGCAGTATTTT
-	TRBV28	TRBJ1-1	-	CASSLLYGAGAEAFF	TGTGCCAGCAGTTTATTGTATGGGGCGGGGGCTGAAGCTTTCTTT
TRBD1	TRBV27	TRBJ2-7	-	CASRTRTGGHEQYF	TGTGCCAGCAGAACTAGGACAGGGGGCCACGAGCAGTACTTC
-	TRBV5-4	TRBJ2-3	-	CASSLSGAPTDTQYF	TGTGCCAGCAGCTTGTCAGGGGCCCCCACAGATACGCAGTATTTT
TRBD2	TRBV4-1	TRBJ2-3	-	CASSQVGGGDTQYF	TGCGCCAGCAGCCAAGTCGGGGGGGGTGATACGCAGTATTTT
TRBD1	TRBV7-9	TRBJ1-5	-	CASSSGGRGDQPQHF	TGTGCCAGCAGCTCCGGAGGCAGGGGGGACCAGCCCCAGCATTTT
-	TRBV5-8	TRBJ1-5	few	CASSFARGIQPQHF	TGTGCCAGCAGCTTCGCTCGGGGAATTCAGCCCCAGCATTTT
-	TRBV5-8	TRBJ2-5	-	CASSSGRVQYF	TGTGCCAGCAGCTCCGGTCGGGTCCAGTACTTC
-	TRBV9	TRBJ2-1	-	CASSAPQGLNEQFF	TGTGCCAGCAGCGCCCCACAGGGTTTAAATGAGCAGTTCTTC
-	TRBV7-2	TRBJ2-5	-	CASSLVGAAKQETQYF	TGTGCCAGCAGCTTAGTTGGGGCAGCAAAACAAGAGACCCAGTACTTC
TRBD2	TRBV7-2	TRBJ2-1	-	CASSSLGTSGIYNEQFF	TGTGCCAGCAGCAGCTTAGGGACTAGCGGGATTTACAATGAGCAGTTCTTC
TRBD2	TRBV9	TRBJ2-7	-	CASSQGGMYEQYF	TGTGCCAGCAGCCAGGGAGGGATGTACGAGCAGTACTTC
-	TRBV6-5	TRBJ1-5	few	CASMEGNQPQHF	TGTGCCAGCATGGAGGGCAATCAGCCCCAGCATTTT
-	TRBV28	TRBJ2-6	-	CASSLRTNVLTF	TGTGCCAGCAGTTTGAGGACCAACGTCCTGACTTTC
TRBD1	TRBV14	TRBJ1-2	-	CASSQEGQGAALSKGYTF	TGTGCCAGCAGCCAAGAAGGACAGGGGGCTGCCCTCTCTAAGGGCTACACCTTC
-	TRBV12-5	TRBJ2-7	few	CASGPAGALYEQYF	TGTGCTAGTGGTCCGGCGGGGGCGCTCTACGAGCAGTACTTC
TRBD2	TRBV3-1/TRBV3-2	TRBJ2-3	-	CASSQQLGAGGPDTQYF	TGTGCCAGCAGCCAACAACTCGGGGCGGGAGGGCCGGATACGCAGTATTTT
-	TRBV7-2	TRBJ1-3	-	CASSLDRGNTIYF	TGTGCCAGCAGCCTCGACAGAGGAAACACCATATATTTT
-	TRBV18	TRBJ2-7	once	CASSREYEQYF	TGTGCCAGCTCACGGGAGTACGAGCAGTACTTC
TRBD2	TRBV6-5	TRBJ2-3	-	CASSSPGLAGTDTQYF	TGTGCCAGCAGTTCCCCTGGACTAGCGGGGACAGATACGCAGTATTTT
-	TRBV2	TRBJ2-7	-	CASSEPRGGSYEQYF	TGTGCCAGCAGTGAACCCAGGGGAGGGTCCTACGAGCAGTACTTC
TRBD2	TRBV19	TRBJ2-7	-	CASSKADLAGGEDEQYF	TGTGCCAGTAGTAAGGCCGATTTAGCGGGAGGTGAGGACGAGCAGTACTTC
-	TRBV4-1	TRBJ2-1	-	CASSQEAGEGDEQFF	TGCGCCAGCAGCCAAGAAGCGGGTGAGGGCGATGAGCAGTTCTTC
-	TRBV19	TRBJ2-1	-	CASSGQGGYEQFF	TGTGCCAGTAGCGGACAGGGAGGGTATGAGCAGTTCTTC
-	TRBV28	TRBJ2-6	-	CASRTGLGTANVLTF	TGTGCCAGCAGAACTGGACTGGGCACGGCCAACGTCCTGACTTTC
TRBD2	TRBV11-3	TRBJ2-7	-	CASSASGTSVYEQYF	TGTGCCAGCAGCGCCTCCGGGACTAGCGTATACGAGCAGTACTTC
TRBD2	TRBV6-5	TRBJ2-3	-	CASSYWRAGDRYF	TGTGCCAGCAGTTACTGGAGAGCGGGAGATCGGTATTTT